This entry is about one T cell receptor beta chain. This clone has only one observation. Its antigen is not yet known. Per-base qualities were not stored, and no clone one base away is much larger. CDR1 is given as SGDLS and CDR2 as YYNGEE, both from the germline V gene. The CDR3, from cysteine to phenylalanine, totals 15 residues. This entry keeps only the CDR3 DNA: 45 bases, framed from base 1. Germline trimming amounts to 0 bases on V and 4 bases on J, with 1 as the count of junction bases outside the gene matches. The library was obtained by the immunoSEQ multiplex PCR assay. A mixture of 60 forward primers for TCR Vbeta segments and 13 reverse primers for TCR Jbeta segments was used in the multiplex PCR. Amplification of the CDR3 region of rearranged TCR beta genes was performed with a multiplex PCR assay on genomic DNA. The amplified TCR beta libraries were sequenced on the Illumina HiSeq System as 87-base-pair reads. As for the authors' bioinformatics: A later analysis counted about 80 million unique TCR beta chains across the 700 or so repertoires, and about 10 million of these chains were shared by at least two donors. A nearest-neighbor algorithm error-corrected the raw reads and collapsed the reads into unique sequences, merging closely related sequences to remove PCR and sequencing errors. Alignment of CDR3 sequences to IMGT reference sequences was used to assign V, D and J gene segments. For a sequence to be retained, a match of at least six nucleotides to both a V gene segment and a J gene segment was required. A rearrangement was called productive if the CDR3 had no stop codons and remained in frame with V and J, and every other rearrangement was called non-productive. Following IMGT convention, CDR3 was defined as the stretch from the second conserved V-encoded cysteine to the conserved J-encoded phenylalanine. In an earlier analysis of around 540 of the donors, sequences lacking an unambiguous match to a single V gene segment were excluded. In an earlier analysis of approximately 550 of the donors, V segments were called functional above 56.7% productive rearrangements and were called segregating when the between-donor standard deviation exceeded 5%. To diagnose cytomegalovirus status from the catalog of TCR beta chain sequences, a statistical classification framework was built. A later analysis assigned V and J genes by comparing TCR nucleotide sequences with IMGT/GENE-DB human TR gene sequences. Using the TCRdist pipeline, a later analysis assigned CDR3 sequences along with most-parsimonious VDJ recombination scenarios. In a later analysis, each TCR beta chain was defined by its CDR3 amino acid sequence together with its V-gene family, and reads without a unique V-gene family were excluded. As a way to deal with suspected cross-contamination and a sequencing artifact, a later analysis dropped nearly 600 nucleotide sequences that were highly shared and had low generation probability. In a later analysis, a clonal expansion index was calculated for each public chain from normalized within-repertoire ranks of inferred template counts. In a later analysis, generation probabilities were computed with a VDJ recombination model fitted to out-of-frame rearrangements, and the resulting probabilities were checked against IGoR. In a later analysis, hypergeometric tests were used to score TCR-TCR, TCR-HLA and TCR-CMV co-occurrence, with a repertoire-size bias correction applied to TCR pairs. A later analysis estimated false discovery rates by permuting HLA or CMV assignments 20 times. In a later analysis, co-occurring TCRs were grouped using DBSCAN, and TCRdist sequence similarity was added for clustering within HLA-allele-positive subsets. Repertoires with fewer than 30,000 or more than 120,000 public chains, plus five repertoires with anomalous nucleotide sharing, were excluded from co-occurrence clustering. In its TCRdb copy, this immuneACCESS table keeps in-frame sequences only and misses some clones. Where compared with another copy, unresolved V genes explain less than half of these, and the others have no known cause. V, J and clone size reflect that table, while D and trimming were determined from the DNA. The sample table records approximately 79,000 clones; roughly 80% of these occur just once. The ten largest make up around 2% of the sample.

The cohort comprised more than 550 healthy bone marrow donors. All cohort members were sampled while nominally healthy, although unrecorded immune exposures were likely present. The donor tested CMV seronegative and was one of the 352 seronegative cohort members. Every donor gave a peripheral blood sample, and the peripheral blood mononuclear cells from that sample were used for TCR beta sequencing. The Qiagen DNeasy Blood Extraction Kit was used to extract genomic DNA from the blood cell samples. The data were obtained in a study of cytomegalovirus exposure and HLA in healthy donors (dated by TCRdb to about 2017). About the investigation overall: According to an earlier analysis of 587 of the donors, 150 million to 200 million T cells yielded roughly 100 million unique TCR beta sequences and approximately 280 Gb of sequence data. Using immunosequencing, the study profiled T cell repertoires from approximately 700 subjects and related those repertoires to cytomegalovirus serostatus. A later analysis re-examined previously published TCR beta repertoires from just over 650 donors and added high-resolution HLA genotyping to investigate patterns of TCR occurrence. Of the approximately 400 genotyped donors, over 80% were placed in the genetic ancestry cluster associated with self-reported Caucasian donors. The later analysis used no new phenotypic data to find candidate immune exposures, relying instead on TCR beta sequences and their occurrence across donors. The aim of the study was to test whether cataloging public T cell receptors could identify signatures of past pathogen exposure. On average, about 200,000 unique TCR beta nucleotide sequences were sequenced per donor among fewer than 500 genotyped donors of the cohort, with 15% to 20% of those sequences being non-productive. Alongside the repertoire data, information on donor age, sex, ethnicity and CMV serostatus was compiled. HLA typing covered class I and class II loci at four-digit resolution. All discovery cohort repertoires had been generated using a single sequencing platform. The number of typed donors differed by locus: 629-630 for A, B, C, DRB1 and DQB1; some 500 for DQA1; approximately 610 for DPA1; and around 450 for DPB1. An early release covering about 600 HLA-typed donors comprised about 310 gigabases of sequencing data and roughly 86 million unique TCR sequences. An earlier analysis of some 500 of the donors used high-throughput TCR beta sequencing to judge whether each TCR beta V gene segment behaved as functional or pseudogenic. Genome-wide SNP genotypes for about 60% of the roughly 670 donors were used in a later genetic analysis, which treated that subset as a discovery cohort. To predict cytomegalovirus infection status, the study combined high-throughput TCR immunosequencing, statistical association of individual TCRs with disease status, and machine learning. In addition to the first cohort of 500 to 850 subjects, a separate validation cohort of approximately 110 different subjects was used. Because of strong linkage in the cohort, roughly 5 DR-DQ haplotypes were treated as single units for association and clustering.

Summary of the overall study and its limitations: A further reported finding was that TCR beta sequences accurately predicted the HLA-A and HLA-B alleles for most subjects in the first cohort. Compared with equally common non-associated chains, HLA-associated TCR beta chains in a later analysis were more clonally expanded and had lower generation probabilities. Correlated functional status among segregating V segments might reflect linkage disequilibrium, but an unknown experimental factor could not be ruled out. Because the 87-base-pair reads could not distinguish some IMGT-functional V segments, including TRBV6-2 and TRBV6-3, those segments were excluded. Because counts were too low, 15 to 20 rarely observed V segments, including chromosome 9 orphons, were excluded from the earlier analysis of under 650 of the donors. When HLA alleles, especially DR and DQ, strongly co-occurred, TCR associations were difficult to assign to individual alleles. This cohort had only TCR beta chains sequenced, and the lack of alpha or paired-chain data limited which features could be detected. In a later analysis, 15,000 to 20,000 TCR beta sequences were associated with specific HLA alleles at a false discovery rate of 0.05. Sequencing depth was assumed to be roughly uniform across donors in the presence/absence analyses, though that assumption may not hold. The authors suggested that the approach could potentially be generalized to other disease states and immunological phenotypes. Cytomegalovirus status was reported to be diagnosed by the classifier with high specificity and sensitivity in both the original and validation cohorts. CMV serostatus was the only immune exposure information available for the cohort. Because HLA typing was unavailable for some donors at each locus, only the typed subset was used in association tests. In vitro tests confirmed that three of the cytomegalovirus-associated TCR beta chains recognize cytomegalovirus antigens. V-gene and J-gene trimming of TCR beta chains was associated with a missense DCLRE1C variant in a later genetic analysis, and the association was replicated in an independent cohort. A cluster of highly shared sequence variants was judged likely to represent a technical artifact of the sequencing pipeline. According to a later analysis, most CMV-associated TCR beta chains appeared to be HLA-restricted, and the HLA associations seemed to be driven largely by CMV exposure. According to a later genetic analysis, donors in an Asian-associated ancestry cluster had fewer N-insertions in productive TCRs than the approximately 700-donor mean. In an earlier analysis of fewer than 700 of the donors, most TCR beta V segments appeared in productive rearrangements about 90% or about 30% of the time, broadly matching IMGT annotations. Most TCR sequences were observed very rarely across donors, whereas some public TCRs were present in many individuals. In a later analysis, the rate of TCR association differed among HLA loci, with DRB1 alleles having the most associated TCRs and HLA-C alleles having the fewest. A total of fewer than 200 TCR beta chains were listed by the study as associated with cytomegalovirus. In a later analysis, several top co-occurrence clusters were reported to appear linked to parvovirus B19, influenza, CMV and Epstein-Barr virus.

The sequenced material came from PBMCs. The clonotype comes from a boy younger than 18 in good health and CMV-seronegative. The chain couples TRBV9 to TRBJ1-5; 10 bases in between match TRBD1. Read as DNA, the sequence is TGTGCCAGCAGCGTAGGGGACAGGGGAAATCAGCCCCAGCATTTT. Protein translation: CASSVGDRGNQPQHF.